Listed below are T cell receptor beta chains from one sample, sequenced in a study of CXCR3-negative and CXCR3-positive naive CD8 T cells. TCRdb reprocessed the 5' RACE reads, keeping one entry per CDR3 protein, no DNA. Its table lists fewer than 6,500 distinct CDR3 sequences. The sequencing sample was made of naive CXCR3+ CD8+ T cells from blood. These receptor sequences come from a human donor in good health. Some clones in this sample may be carry-over from other donors' samples. CDR3s include the opening cysteine and the closing phenylalanine or tryptophan. Clone size is not always given. Where it is, it says once, few, many or a class for expanded clones.

V gene	clone size	J gene	CDR3 protein
TRBV29-1	NA	TRBJ2-1	CSVEGTSSGRYNEQFF
TRBV2	medium-sized	TRBJ2-7	CASSRGLEHFYEQYF
TRBV18	medium-sized	TRBJ2-2	CASSPPTVILGELFF
TRBV5-1	medium-sized	TRBJ2-7	CASSSEQSSYEQYF
TRBV5-1	medium-sized	TRBJ1-1	CASSLEQGETEAFF
TRBV3-1	NA	TRBJ2-4	CASSPLTATQRGGAKNIQYF
TRBV11-2	NA	TRBJ2-7	CASGAGTGAYEQYF
TRBV6-2/TRBV6-3	NA	TRBJ1-1	CASSQGFSNTEAFF
TRBV7-9	NA	TRBJ2-3	CASSSSTSGRETDTQYF
TRBV4-3	NA	TRBJ2-7	CASSHRKPGTSGHYEQYF
TRBV29-1	NA	TRBJ2-1	CSVEGLAGGSSYNEQFF
TRBV11-3	NA	TRBJ2-7	CASSFGTGLSYEQYF
TRBV20-1	medium-sized	TRBJ2-7	CSARDRGFSYEQYF
TRBV20-1	NA	TRBJ2-1	CSARDPLAGGPPFGEQFF
TRBV5-1	medium-sized	TRBJ2-1	CASSLGTSGINEQFF
TRBV11-2	NA	TRBJ2-1	CASSSLTSGIGNEQFF
TRBV2	medium-sized	TRBJ2-1	CASGDWTYNEQFF
TRBV20-1	NA	TRBJ1-1	CSPKSGTGKPWAFF
TRBV2	NA	TRBJ2-3	CASTDRREDTDTQYF
TRBV20-1	NA	TRBJ1-1	CTGTVNTEAFF
TRBV7-9	medium-sized	TRBJ2-7	CASSQDRTAYEQYF
TRBV29-1	NA	TRBJ2-5	CSVEGQGAQGNQETQYF
TRBV28	NA	TRBJ2-5	CASSLGRDRETQYF
TRBV29-1	medium-sized	TRBJ2-1	CSVAGLAGGNYNEQFF
TRBV29-1	medium-sized	TRBJ2-5	CSVVPGRLGEETQYF
TRBV28	NA	TRBJ2-1	CASSFAASGSIYNEQFF
TRBV6-4	NA	TRBJ2-1	CASSDSGWNEQFF